The text below deals with one T cell receptor (beta chain). Its antigen is not known. Amplification used 60 Vbeta primers and 13 Jbeta primers. Produced via immunoSEQ multiplex PCR; TCRdb's table is partial and in-frame only. The sample includes 150,000 or so clones, approximately 80% of them seen just once. This record belongs to a study of cytomegalovirus exposure and HLA in healthy donors. Study overall: Of some 400 genotyped donors, 70% to 85% clustered with self-reported Caucasian donors.

Study-level findings and limits: A later analysis found most CMV-associated TCR beta chains apparently HLA-restricted. Earlier analysis yielded a pattern in which most TCR beta V segments were productive about 90% or about 30% of the time.

The sequence derives from a man aged 50 to 59 in good health and CMV-seropositive. The source material was PBMCs.

CDR3 loop: CSVGTGTYYGYTF. As DNA, the CDR3 is TGCAGCGTTGGGACGGGGACTTACTATGGCTACACCTTC. V is TRBV29-1 and J is TRBJ1-2; a possible D gene is TRBD1 (5 bases). The CDR3 contains 13 residues. Per the germline V gene, CDR1 is SQVTM and CDR2 is ANQGSEA. V lost 4 bases and J lost 3, with 12 bases in between.